The rows below give T cell receptor beta chains drawn from one sample of a study of spatial heterogeneity in lung cancer. MiXCR, applied by TCRdb to the 5' RACE reads, yields one record per CDR3 protein. The repertoire holds some 110,000 distinct CDR3 sequences, with over 9% as singletons. This specimen consisted of PBMCs, obtained at follow-up. These receptors were taken from a male donor with early-stage non-small cell lung cancer. Both conserved end residues are part of each CDR3.

len: 14; j_gene: TRBJ1-5; v_gene: TRBV27; CDR3aa: CASSLGGTNQPQHF
len: 16; j_gene: TRBJ2-5; v_gene: TRBV24-1; CDR3aa: CATSDLSPSGDATQYF
len: 13; j_gene: TRBJ2-1; v_gene: TRBV28; CDR3aa: CASIPGINNEQFF
len: 15; j_gene: TRBJ2-7; v_gene: TRBV2; CDR3aa: CASRYPGPGRYEQYF
len: 13; j_gene: TRBJ2-5; v_gene: TRBV20-1; CDR3aa: CSALPVGRETQYF
len: 11; j_gene: TRBJ1-5; v_gene: TRBV28; CDR3aa: CASSSSQPQHF
len: 16; j_gene: TRBJ2-2; v_gene: TRBV28; CDR3aa: CASSLPRATSRGELFF
len: 15; j_gene: TRBJ1-2; v_gene: TRBV6-5; CDR3aa: CASKLLEGVSYGYTF
len: 15; j_gene: TRBJ2-1; v_gene: TRBV9; CDR3aa: CASSVDRGLVNEQFF
len: 14; j_gene: TRBJ1-4; v_gene: TRBV28; CDR3aa: CASKNQGGNEKLFF
len: 14; j_gene: TRBJ2-3; v_gene: TRBV6-1; CDR3aa: CASSDRGLRDTQYF
len: 14; j_gene: TRBJ2-7; v_gene: TRBV24-1; CDR3aa: CATRPGTGTYEQYF
len: 13; j_gene: TRBJ1-2; v_gene: TRBV4-3; CDR3aa: CASSQAPAYGYTF
len: 14; j_gene: TRBJ2-5; v_gene: TRBV5-4; CDR3aa: CASSLEATQETQYF
len: 17; j_gene: TRBJ1-4; v_gene: TRBV20-1; CDR3aa: CSARMGQGLFFMEKLFF
len: 11; j_gene: TRBJ1-1; v_gene: TRBV14; CDR3aa: CASSLGEGAFF
len: 15; j_gene: TRBJ2-3; v_gene: TRBV2; CDR3aa: CASSDGAGGVNTQYF
len: 18; j_gene: TRBJ1-5; v_gene: TRBV20-1; CDR3aa: CSAAHRTGRMGSNQPQHF
len: 13; j_gene: TRBJ2-3; v_gene: TRBV29-1; CDR3aa: CSVRGLNTDTQYF
len: 16; j_gene: TRBJ2-3; v_gene: TRBV7-9; CDR3aa: CASTNPTSGATDTQYF
len: 16; j_gene: TRBJ2-3; v_gene: TRBV5-1; CDR3aa: CASSASGGISTDTQYF
len: 12; j_gene: TRBJ1-2; v_gene: TRBV24-1; CDR3aa: CATRDRADGYTF
len: 15; j_gene: TRBJ1-5; v_gene: TRBV5-5; CDR3aa: CASSAGTFMDQPQHF
len: 17; j_gene: TRBJ1-2; v_gene: TRBV30; CDR3aa: CAWSTMQTRGPKYGYTF